This is a list of T cell receptor beta chains from one sample in a study of blood T cell repertoires in COVID-19. Some clones are missing from TCRdb's copy, which holds only in-frame ones; the method was immunoSEQ multiplex PCR. Altogether 95,000 to 150,000 clones are present, roughly 88% being singletons, with the ten largest covering roughly 4%. Material for sequencing was peripheral blood. The receptors shown here come from a man aged 35 to 55 with acute or convalescent COVID-19. The CDR3 runs from the conserved cysteine through the conserved F or W. Each record gives: CDR3 length, V gene, J gene, CDR3 protein.

>13|TRBV5-5|TRBJ1-2
CASSWEGLSGYTF
>14|TRBV3-1/TRBV3-2|TRBJ1-1
CASSQSDRNTEAFF
>15|TRBV27|TRBJ2-7
CASSLGQGRSYEQYF
>13|TRBV30|TRBJ1-5
CAWSVQSNQPQHF
>16|TRBV30|TRBJ2-3
CAWSITGTSRTDTQYF
>16|TRBV15|TRBJ1-2
CATSSRVGVGMGGYTF
>14|TRBV6-1|TRBJ2-3
CASSDTGGADTQYF
>16|TRBV5-4|TRBJ1-3
CASSFFGQSGGNTIYF
>14|TRBV11-2|TRBJ2-7
CASSLRSMGGEQYF
>18|TRBV24-1|TRBJ2-3
CATSDPDPRGAGTDTQYF
>14|TRBV2|TRBJ1-3
CASSRDYSGNTIYF
>17|TRBV24-1|TRBJ1-1
CATSDTGTGEKREKAFF
>16|TRBV14|TRBJ2-5
CASKNGLAGFQETQYF
>15|TRBV5-6|TRBJ1-6
CASSSVGVIGSPLHF
>13|TRBV7-8|TRBJ1-4
CASSRDSDEKLFF
>18|TRBV5-1|TRBJ2-2
CASSPGTGGAGNTGELFF
>14|TRBV4-1|TRBJ2-7
CASSPARGHDEQYF
>13|TRBV10-1|TRBJ1-1
CASSAGGNTEAFF
>16|TRBV19|TRBJ2-2
CASSIRTGGRTGELFF
>15|TRBV7-8|TRBJ2-2
CASSSWDRVTGELFF
>12|TRBV11-3|TRBJ2-7
CASIGVDREQYF
>16|TRBV3-1/TRBV3-2|TRBJ2-1
CASSPGLAGGHNEQFF
>13|TRBV19|TRBJ1-5
CASSFNSNQPQHF
>16|TRBV19|TRBJ2-4
CASRQPGLAGGDIQYF
>15|TRBV5-1|TRBJ2-5
CASSLGTSGQETQYF
>15|TRBV18|TRBJ2-7
CASSPAGDGSYEQYF
>14|TRBV2|TRBJ2-5
CASRTTGGEKTQYF
>14|TRBV6-6|TRBJ1-1
CASRMDSVNTEAFF
>14|TRBV5-4|TRBJ1-5
CASSLGGGPGPQHF
>14|TRBV5-6|TRBJ1-1
CASSLGPGSTEAFF
>16|TRBV25-1|TRBJ1-1
CASSESRQAGNTEAFF
>16|TRBV19|TRBJ2-1
CASSTKREEGYNEQFF
>14|TRBV19|TRBJ1-1
CASSIGEIRTEAFF